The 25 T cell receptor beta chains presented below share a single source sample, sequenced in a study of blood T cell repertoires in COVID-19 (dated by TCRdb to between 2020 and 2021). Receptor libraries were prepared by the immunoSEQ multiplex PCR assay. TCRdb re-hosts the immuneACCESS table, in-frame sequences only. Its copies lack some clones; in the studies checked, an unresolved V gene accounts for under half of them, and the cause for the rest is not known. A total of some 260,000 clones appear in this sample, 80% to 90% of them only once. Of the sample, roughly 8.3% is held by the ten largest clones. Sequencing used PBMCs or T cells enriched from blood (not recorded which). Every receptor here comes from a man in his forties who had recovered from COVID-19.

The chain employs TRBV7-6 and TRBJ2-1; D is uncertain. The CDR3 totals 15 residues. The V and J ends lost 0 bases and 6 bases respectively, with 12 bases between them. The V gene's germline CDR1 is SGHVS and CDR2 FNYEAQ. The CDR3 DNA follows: TGTGCCAGCAGCTTAGCTAGTAGTGAGTCCAATGAGCAGTTCTTC. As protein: CASSLASSESNEQFF.

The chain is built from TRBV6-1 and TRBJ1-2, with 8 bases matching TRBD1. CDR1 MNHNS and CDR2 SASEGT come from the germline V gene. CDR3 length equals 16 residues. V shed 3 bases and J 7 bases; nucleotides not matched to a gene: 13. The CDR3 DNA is TGTGCCAGCAGTGACCGGACAGGGACCTTCCCTATTGGCTACACCTTC. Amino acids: CASSDRTGTFPIGYTF.

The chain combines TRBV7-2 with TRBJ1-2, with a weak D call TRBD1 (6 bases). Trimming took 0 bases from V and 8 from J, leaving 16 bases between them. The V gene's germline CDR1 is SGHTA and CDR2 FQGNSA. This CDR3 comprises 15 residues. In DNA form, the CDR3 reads TGTGCCAGCAGCTTAGCGTGGGCAGGGGCAGGAGGCTACACCTTC. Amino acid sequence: CASSLAWAGAGGYTF.

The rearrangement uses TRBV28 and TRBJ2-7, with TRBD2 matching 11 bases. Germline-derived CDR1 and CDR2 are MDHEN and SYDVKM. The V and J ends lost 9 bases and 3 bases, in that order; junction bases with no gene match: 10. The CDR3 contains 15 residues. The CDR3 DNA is TGTGCCAGTTGTTACCCCGGGACTAGCGGCTACGAGCAGTACTTC. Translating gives CASCYPGTSGYEQYF.

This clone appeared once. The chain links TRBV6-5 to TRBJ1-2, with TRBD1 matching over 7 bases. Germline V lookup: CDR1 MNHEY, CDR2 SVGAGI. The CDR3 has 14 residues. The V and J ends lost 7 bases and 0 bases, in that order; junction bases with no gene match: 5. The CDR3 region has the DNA TGTGCCAGCACCAGGACAGGTTCTAACTATGGCTACACCTTC. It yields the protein CASTRTGSNYGYTF.

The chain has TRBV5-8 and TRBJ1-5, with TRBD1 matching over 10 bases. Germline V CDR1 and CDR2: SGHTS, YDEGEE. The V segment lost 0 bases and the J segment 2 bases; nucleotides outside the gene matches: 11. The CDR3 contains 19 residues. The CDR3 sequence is CASSLAPGQGKVGNQPQHF. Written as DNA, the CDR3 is TGTGCCAGCAGCTTGGCCCCGGGACAGGGGAAGGTGGGCAATCAGCCCCAGCATTTT.

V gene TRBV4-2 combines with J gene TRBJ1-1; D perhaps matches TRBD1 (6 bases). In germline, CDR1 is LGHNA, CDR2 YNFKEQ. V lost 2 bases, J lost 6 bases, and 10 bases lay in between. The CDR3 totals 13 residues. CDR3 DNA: TGTGCCAGCAGCCAAAGGGGGACACCTGAAGCTTTCTTT. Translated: CASSQRGTPEAFF.

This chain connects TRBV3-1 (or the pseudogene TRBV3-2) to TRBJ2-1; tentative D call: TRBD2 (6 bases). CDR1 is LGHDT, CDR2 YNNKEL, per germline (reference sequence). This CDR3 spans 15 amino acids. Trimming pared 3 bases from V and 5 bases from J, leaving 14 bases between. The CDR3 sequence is CASSQRGEVDNEQFF. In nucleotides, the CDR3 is TGTGCCAGCAGCCAGCGAGGGGAGGTTGACAATGAGCAGTTCTTC.

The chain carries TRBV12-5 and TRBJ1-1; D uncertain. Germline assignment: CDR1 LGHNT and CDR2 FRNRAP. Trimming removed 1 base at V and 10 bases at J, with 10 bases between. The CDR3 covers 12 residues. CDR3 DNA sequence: TGTGCTAGTGGTTTGGATACAGTGGGAGCTTTCTTT. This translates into CASGLDTVGAFF.

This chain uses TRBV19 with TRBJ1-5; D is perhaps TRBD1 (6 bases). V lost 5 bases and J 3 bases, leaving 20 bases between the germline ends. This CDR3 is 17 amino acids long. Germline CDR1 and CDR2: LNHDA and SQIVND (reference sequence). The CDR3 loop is CASSGGSGRRDNQPQHF. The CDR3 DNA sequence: TGTGCCAGTAGTGGGGGCTCGGGACGGCGAGACAATCAGCCCCAGCATTTT.

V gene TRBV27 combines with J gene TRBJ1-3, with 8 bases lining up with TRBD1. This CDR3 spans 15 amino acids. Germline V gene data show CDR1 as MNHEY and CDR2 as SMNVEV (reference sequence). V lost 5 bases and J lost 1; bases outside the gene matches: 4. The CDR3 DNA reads TGTGCCAGCAGTATACAGGGGGTTTCTGGAAACACCATATATTTT. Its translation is CASSIQGVSGNTIYF.

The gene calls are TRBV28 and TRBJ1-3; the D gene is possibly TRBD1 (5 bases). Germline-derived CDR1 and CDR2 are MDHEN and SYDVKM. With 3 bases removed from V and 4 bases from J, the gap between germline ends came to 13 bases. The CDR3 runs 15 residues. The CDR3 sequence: CASSFMWGGGNTIYF. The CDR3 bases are TGTGCCAGCAGTTTTATGTGGGGGGGAGGAAACACCATATATTTT.

In DNA, the CDR3 is TGTGCCAGCAGTGAATATTTTAGGACAGGGGGCGAGGACACTGAAGCTTTCTTT. Protein: CASSEYFRTGGEDTEAFF. This sequence joins TRBV25-1 and TRBJ1-1; 11 nucleotides match TRBD1. This CDR3 region has 18 residues. Looked up from germline, CDR1 is MGHDK and CDR2 is SYGVNS. Trimming at V came to 0 bases and at J to 3 bases, leaving 9 bases not matched to a gene.

Here the CDR3 reads CASRPTGALLGPQHF. The CDR3, as DNA: TGTGCCAGCAGACCAACAGGGGCCCTACTCGGGCCCCAGCATTTT. This chain connects TRBV28 to TRBJ1-5; 7 positions match TRBD1. J gave up 9 bases and V 6 bases, and 14 bases lay outside the gene matches. Germline CDR1 MDHEN, CDR2 SYDVKM. This CDR3 spans 15 amino acids. Drawing the rest from reference TRBV28 and TRBJ1-5, the complete variable domain is DVKVTQSSRYLVKRTGEKVFLECVQDMDHENMFWYRQDPGLGLRLIYFSYDVKMKEKGDIPEGYSVSREKKERFSLILESASTNQTSMYLCASRPTGALLGPQHFGDGTRLSIL.

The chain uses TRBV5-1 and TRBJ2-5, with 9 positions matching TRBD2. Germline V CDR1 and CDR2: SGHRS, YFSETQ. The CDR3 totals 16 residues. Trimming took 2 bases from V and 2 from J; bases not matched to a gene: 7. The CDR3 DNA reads TGCGCCAGCAGCTTAAGACTAGCGGAAACTCAAGAGACCCAGTACTTC. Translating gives CASSLRLAETQETQYF.

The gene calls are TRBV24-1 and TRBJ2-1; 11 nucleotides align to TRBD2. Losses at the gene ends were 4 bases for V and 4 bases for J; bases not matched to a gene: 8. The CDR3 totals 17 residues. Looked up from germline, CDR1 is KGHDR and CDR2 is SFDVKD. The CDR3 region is CATSDPGGTSGYNEQFF. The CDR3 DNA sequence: TGTGCCACCAGTGACCCGGGGGGGACTAGCGGATACAATGAGCAGTTCTTC.

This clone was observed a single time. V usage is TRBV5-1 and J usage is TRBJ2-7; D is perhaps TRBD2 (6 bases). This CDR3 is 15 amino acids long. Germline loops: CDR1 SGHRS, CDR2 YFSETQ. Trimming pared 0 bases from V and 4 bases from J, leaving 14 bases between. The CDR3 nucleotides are TGCGCCAGCAGCTTGGATGGCGGGGCCCCTTACGAGCAGTACTTC. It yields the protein CASSLDGGAPYEQYF. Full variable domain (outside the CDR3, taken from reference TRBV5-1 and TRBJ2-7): KAGVTQTPRYLIKTRGQQVTLSCSPISGHRSVSWYQQTPGQGLQFLFEYFSETQRNKGNFPGRFSGRQFSNSRSEMNVSTLELGDSALYLCASSLDGGAPYEQYFGPGTRLTVT.

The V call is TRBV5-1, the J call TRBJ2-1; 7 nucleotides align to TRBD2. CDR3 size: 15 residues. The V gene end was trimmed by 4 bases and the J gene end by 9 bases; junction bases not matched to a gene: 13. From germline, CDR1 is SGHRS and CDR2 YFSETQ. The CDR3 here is CASSLGGGTTGEQFF. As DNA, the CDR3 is TGCGCCAGCAGCCTGGGGGGGGGAACCACGGGTGAGCAGTTCTTC.

The CDR3 loop is CASSLLLAVDNTNQPQHF. The CDR3 DNA is TGTGCCAGCAGCCTGCTTTTAGCGGTGGACAATACCAATCAGCCCCAGCATTTT. This chain connects TRBV4-2 to TRBJ1-5, with D maybe TRBD1 (5 bases). Trimming stripped 4 bases from V and 3 bases from J, with 22 bases between. The germline V gene encodes CDR1 LGHNA and CDR2 YNFKEQ. The CDR3 spans 18 residues.

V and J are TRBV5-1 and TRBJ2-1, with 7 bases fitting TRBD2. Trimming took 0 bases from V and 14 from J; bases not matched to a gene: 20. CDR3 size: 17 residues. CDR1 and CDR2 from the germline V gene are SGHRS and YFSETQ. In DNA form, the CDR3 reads TGCGCCAGCAGCTTGGAATACAGAACAGCGGCTAGCGGTGGGAAGTTCTTC. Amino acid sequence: CASSLEYRTAASGGKFF.

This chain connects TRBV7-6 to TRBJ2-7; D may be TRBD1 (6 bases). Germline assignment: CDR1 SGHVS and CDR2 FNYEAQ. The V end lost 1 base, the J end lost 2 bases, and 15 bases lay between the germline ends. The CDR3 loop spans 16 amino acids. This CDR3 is CASSLGGPGSAYEQYF. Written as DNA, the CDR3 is TGTGCCAGCAGCTTAGGGGGGCCAGGGTCCGCCTACGAGCAGTACTTC.

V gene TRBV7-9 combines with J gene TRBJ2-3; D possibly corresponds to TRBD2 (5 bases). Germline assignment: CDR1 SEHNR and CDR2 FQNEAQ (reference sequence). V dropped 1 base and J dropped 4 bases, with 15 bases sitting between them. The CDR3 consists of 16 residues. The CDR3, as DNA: TGTGCCAGCAGCTTAGTTTCTGGGAGTGGCGCAGATACGCAGTATTTT. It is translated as CASSLVSGSGADTQYF.

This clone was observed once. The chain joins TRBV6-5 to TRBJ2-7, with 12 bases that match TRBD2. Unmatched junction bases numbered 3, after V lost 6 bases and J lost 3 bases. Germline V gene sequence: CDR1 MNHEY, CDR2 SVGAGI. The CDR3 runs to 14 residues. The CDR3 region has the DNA TGTGCCAGCAGAAGACTAGCGGGGGACTACGAGCAGTACTTC. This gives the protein CASRRLAGDYEQYF.

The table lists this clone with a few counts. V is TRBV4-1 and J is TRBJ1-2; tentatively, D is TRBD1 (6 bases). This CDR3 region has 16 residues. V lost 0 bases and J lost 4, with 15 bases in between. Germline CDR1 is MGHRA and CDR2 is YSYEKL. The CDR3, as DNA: TGCGCCAGCAGCCAAGATTCTGGGGGCGCGTCCTATGGCTACACCTTC. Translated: CASSQDSGGASYGYTF.

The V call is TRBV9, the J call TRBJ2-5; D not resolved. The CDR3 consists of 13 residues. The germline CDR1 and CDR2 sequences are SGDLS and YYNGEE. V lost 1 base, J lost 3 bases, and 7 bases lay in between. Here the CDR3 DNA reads TGTGCCAGCAGCGTATTGGCAGAAGAGACCCAGTACTTC. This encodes CASSVLAEETQYF.